There are a few counts of the clone carrying this T cell receptor (beta chain). Per the germline V gene, CDR1 is SEHNR and CDR2 is FQNEAQ (reference sequence). The CDR3 sequence is 14 residues long. After removal of 5 bases from V and 4 bases from J, the junction contained 6 bases not matched to a gene. The data were taken from a study of T-cell memory formation after mild COVID-19. Via MiXCR, TCRdb re-called the 5' RACE reads, giving one row per CDR3 protein. The data show about 400,000 distinct CDR3 sequences, around a sixth seen once. The clonotype was recovered from a man aged 18 to 29 who had mild COVID-19 (a few samples of this study predate the infection). Cell type and time point are not known. Sequences were obtained from PBMCs or a T cell subset sorted from them (not recorded which). V gene TRBV7-9 combines with J gene TRBJ1-2, with TRBD1 matching 8 bases. This CDR3 is CASSARDRSYGYTF. The CDR3 nucleotides read TGTGCCAGCAGCGCCCGGGACAGGTCCTATGGCTACACCTTC.